This TCR beta chain came from a study of read filtering for tumor transcriptome and immune sequencing. Molecular barcoded adaptors covering alpha/delta and beta/gamma chains were used on around 400 ng RNA. TCRdb reprocessed the reads via MiXCR and lists one record per CDR3 protein. The sample contains around 38,000 distinct CDR3 sequences, approximately 13% of which appear only once. The CDR3 spans 14 residues. CDR1 is SGHTA, CDR2 FQGNSA, per germline. Trimming removed 5 bases at V and 6 bases at J, with 14 bases between. Concerning this clonotype itself: A far more abundant clone sits one base away, making this likely a read error.

Sampling of bone marrow took place during active disease in every patient. Material: a population of CD138-negative cells sorted from bone marrow. This TCR derives from a donor aged 40 or older with multiple myeloma. The chain links TRBV7-2 to TRBJ2-1; D may be TRBD1 (5 bases). The CDR3 here is CASSEDKCRNEQFF. The CDR3 region has the DNA TGTGCCAGCAGCGAGGACAAGTGTCGCAATGAGCAGTTCTTC.